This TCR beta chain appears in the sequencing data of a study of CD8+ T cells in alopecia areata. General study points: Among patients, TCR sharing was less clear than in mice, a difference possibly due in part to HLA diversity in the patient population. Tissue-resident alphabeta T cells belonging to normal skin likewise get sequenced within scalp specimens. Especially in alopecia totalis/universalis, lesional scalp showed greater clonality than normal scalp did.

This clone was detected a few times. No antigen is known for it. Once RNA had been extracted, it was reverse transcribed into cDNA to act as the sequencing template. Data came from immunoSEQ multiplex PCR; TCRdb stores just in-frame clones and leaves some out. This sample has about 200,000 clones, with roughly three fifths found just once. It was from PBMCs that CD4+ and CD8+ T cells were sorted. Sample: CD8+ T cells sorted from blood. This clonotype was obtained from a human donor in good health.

The CDR3 nucleotides are TGTGCCAGTAGTGGGACGGGGACCGGGGAGCTGTTTTTT. This gives the protein CASSGTGTGELFF. The chain employs TRBV19 and TRBJ2-2; D could derive from TRBD1 or TRBD2 (5 bases each). The CDR3 has 13 residues. Germline V gene data show CDR1 as LNHDA and CDR2 as SQIVND (reference sequence). Trimming shortened V by 5 bases and J by 5 bases, and 9 bases separated the two germline ends.